This T cell receptor (beta chain) was obtained from a study of regulatory T cells in long-lasting Graves disease. As for the study in general: Freshly diagnosed Graves' patients had used antithyroid drugs for under 3 months.

Regarding time point: newly diagnosed GD, antithyroid drugs for less than 3 months. PBMC RNA served as the TCR library source. This CDR3 has 14 residues. CDR1 and CDR2 from the germline V gene are SGHTA and FQGNSA. V lost 5 bases, J lost 6 bases, and 5 bases stayed unmatched. Investigators prepared the TCR beta libraries by applying iRepertoire HTBI primers and Arm-PCR of CDR3 regions. Using its own MiXCR run on the multiplex PCR reads, TCRdb lists one record per CDR3 protein. This sample has 350,000 to 450,000 distinct CDR3 sequences, with 14% to 15% found just once. The sample was also reused in another study, on T cells in Graves' hyperthyroidism and ophthalmopathy. That publication notes: The HTBI primer set served for first-round RT-PCR of the TCR CDR3. In simple terms, a model built on 13 V-J features told ophthalmopathy apart from stable hyperthyroidism.

The sample was peripheral blood mononuclear cells (PBMCs), taken at new diagnosis, from a patient treated with antithyroid drugs. This chain joins TRBV7-2 and TRBJ1-5, with TRBD1 identical over 9 bases. The TCR comes from a woman aged 30 to 39 with Graves disease. This chain's CDR3 is CASSRQGGGQPQHF. The CDR3 nucleotides are TGTGCCAGCAGCAGACAGGGGGGCGGTCAGCCCCAGCATTTT.